The rows below give T cell receptor beta chains drawn from one sample of a study of OX40 agonist ivuxolimab in advanced cancers. This table comes from immunoSEQ multiplex PCR, and its TCRdb copy is limited to in-frame clones, with some not included. The sample has just under 95,000 clones; around 86% are singletons. The sample was CD4+ or CD8+ T cells sorted from blood, taken in a trial of the OX40 agonist ivuxolimab. The receptors stem from an adult with an advanced solid tumor such as melanoma, head and neck, liver or kidney cancer. CDR3s include the opening cysteine and the closing phenylalanine or tryptophan.

CDR3 protein: CASSGISSSGVFTDTQYF; J gene: TRBJ2-3; V gene: TRBV25-1
CDR3 protein: CASSASGTGNREAFF; J gene: TRBJ1-1; V gene: TRBV25-1
CDR3 protein: CASSTRQGLYEQYF; J gene: TRBJ2-7; V gene: TRBV4-3
CDR3 protein: CASSPGVGTDTQYF; J gene: TRBJ2-3; V gene: TRBV18
CDR3 protein: CASSPGQNSPLHF; J gene: TRBJ1-6; V gene: TRBV7-3
CDR3 protein: CARMEGSGANVLTF; J gene: TRBJ2-6; V gene: TRBV2
CDR3 protein: CASSRTGTPKETQYF; J gene: TRBJ2-5; V gene: TRBV7-2
CDR3 protein: CASSLPTTGISGNTIYF; J gene: TRBJ1-3; V gene: TRBV4-2
CDR3 protein: CASSPQAGVTGELFF; J gene: TRBJ2-2; V gene: TRBV4-1
CDR3 protein: CASSLALAGLNPLHF; J gene: TRBJ1-6; V gene: TRBV7-9
CDR3 protein: CAWSLTNNEQFF; J gene: TRBJ2-1; V gene: TRBV30
CDR3 protein: CASSQGTGLEKLFF; J gene: TRBJ1-4; V gene: TRBV4-1
CDR3 protein: CASSGGQTNTEAFF; J gene: TRBJ1-1; V gene: TRBV19
CDR3 protein: CASSPQQGFQETQYF; J gene: TRBJ2-5; V gene: TRBV5-6